The sequence of this T cell receptor beta chain was determined in a study of cytomegalovirus exposure and HLA in healthy donors. Whole-study results and caveats: The classifier was said to identify cytomegalovirus status with high specificity and sensitivity.

Remarks on this clone: The antigen is not known.

Germline values: CDR1 SGHDN, CDR2 FVKESK. CDR3 length: 13 amino acids. Trimming cost V 0 bases and J 7 bases, with 9 bases left between them. In the PCR, 60 Vbeta and 13 Jbeta primers were used. Assay used: immunoSEQ multiplex PCR; TCRdb lists only in-frame clones, some missing. There are about 130,000 clones in the sample; approximately 80% occur only once, and 2.5% to 3.5% lies in the top ten. The sequencing sample was made of PBMCs. The sequence came from a woman under 30 in good health and CMV-seropositive. The chain uses TRBV14 and TRBJ1-1; D gene unclear. CDR3 bases: TGTGCCAGCAGCCAAGAACTATATGGTGAAGCTTTCTTT. It encodes CASSQELYGEAFF. The complete variable domain, with remaining parts taken from reference TRBV14 and TRBJ1-1, reads EAGVTQFPSHSVIEKGQTVTLRCDPISGHDNLYWYRRVMGKEIKFLLHFVKESKQDESGMPNNRFLAERTGGTYSTLKVQPAELEDSGVYFCASSQELYGEAFFGQGTRLTVV.